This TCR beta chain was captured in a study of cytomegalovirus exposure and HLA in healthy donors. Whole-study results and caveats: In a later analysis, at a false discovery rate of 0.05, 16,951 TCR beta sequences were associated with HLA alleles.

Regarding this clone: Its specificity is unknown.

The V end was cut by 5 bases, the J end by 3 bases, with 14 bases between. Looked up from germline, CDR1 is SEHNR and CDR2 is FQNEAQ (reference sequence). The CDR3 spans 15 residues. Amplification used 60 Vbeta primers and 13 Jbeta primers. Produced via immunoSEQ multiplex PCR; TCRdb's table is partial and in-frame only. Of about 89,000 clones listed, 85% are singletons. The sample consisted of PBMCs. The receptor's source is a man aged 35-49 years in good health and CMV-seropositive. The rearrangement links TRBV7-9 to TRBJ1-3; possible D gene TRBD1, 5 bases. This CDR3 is CASSNHGGGGNTIYF. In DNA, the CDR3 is TGTGCCAGCAGCAACCATGGGGGAGGTGGAAACACCATATATTTT.